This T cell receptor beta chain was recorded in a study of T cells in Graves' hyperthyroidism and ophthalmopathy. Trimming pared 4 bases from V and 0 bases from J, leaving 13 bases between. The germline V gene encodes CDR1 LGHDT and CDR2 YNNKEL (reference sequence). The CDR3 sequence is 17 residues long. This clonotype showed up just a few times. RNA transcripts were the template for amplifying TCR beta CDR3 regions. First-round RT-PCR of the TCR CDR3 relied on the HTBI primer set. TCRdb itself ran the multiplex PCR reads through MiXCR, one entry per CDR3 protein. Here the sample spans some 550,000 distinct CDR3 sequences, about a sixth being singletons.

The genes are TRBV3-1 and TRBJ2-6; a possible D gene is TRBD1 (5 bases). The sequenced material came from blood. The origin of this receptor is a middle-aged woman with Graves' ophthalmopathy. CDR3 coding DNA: TGTGCCAGCAGCCCGGACAAGAGTTCCTCTGGGGCCAACGTCCTGACTTTC. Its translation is CASSPDKSSSGANVLTF.